Each of the 5 T cell receptor beta chains below was sequenced from the same sample in a study of shared clonotypes between healthy human individuals (dated by TCRdb to about 2020). CD8 naive samples were obtained by positive selection for CCR7 among CD45RO-negative cells, yielding a CD45RA+CCR7+ population from which TemRA cells were excluded. The library was built by means of the immunoSEQ multiplex PCR assay. The table was pulled from immuneACCESS by TCRdb, which kept in-frame rearrangements only. Such tables lose some clones; where checked, under half of the loss comes from unresolved V genes, and the rest has no known cause. The sample table holds some 1,900,000 clones, of which just under 95% were seen once. The biggest ten clones account for roughly 1% of the sample. Sequences were obtained from naive CD8+ T cells sorted from blood. The meaning of the sample's cell subset or site label: CD45RA+CCR7+. The receptors shown here come from a man younger than 35 in good health.

The chain joins TRBV6-1 to TRBJ2-7, with unresolved D. The germline V gene has CDR1 MNHNS and CDR2 SASEGT. Trimming cost V 3 bases and J 7 bases, with 7 bases left between them. The CDR3 has 11 amino acids. The CDR3 nucleotides are TGTGCCAGCAGTGACGAAGGTGAGCAGTACTTC. It yields the protein CASSDEGEQYF.

The chain uses TRBV19 and TRBJ2-1; 7 bases map to TRBD2. After removal of 1 base from V and 3 bases from J, the junction contained 9 bases not matched to a gene. CDR1 is LNHDA and CDR2 is SQIVND in the germline V gene (reference sequence). The length of the CDR3 is 17 residues. The DNA of the CDR3 is TGTGCCAGTAGTATAGCAGGCGGGGGAGTATTCTACAATGAGCAGTTCTTC. This translates into CASSIAGGGVFYNEQFF. The whole variable domain, filled in from reference TRBV19 and TRBJ2-1, reads DGGITQSPKYLFRKEGQNVTLSCEQNLNHDAMYWYRQDPGQGLRLIYYSQIVNDFQKGDIAEGYSVSREKKESFPLTVTSAQKNPTAFYLCASSIAGGGVFYNEQFFGPGTRLTVL.

The chain has TRBV5-6 and TRBJ1-1; D is ambiguous. The CDR3 spans 13 residues. Germline V gene data show CDR1 as SGHDT and CDR2 as YYEEEE. With 1 base removed from V and 6 bases from J, the gap between germline ends came to 10 bases. The CDR3 loop is CASSLNFGPEAFF. CDR3 sequence (DNA): TGTGCCAGCAGCTTGAATTTCGGTCCTGAAGCTTTCTTT.

A word on this clone: Other DNA sequences in the same sample also yield this CDR3. The chain has TRBV29-1 and TRBJ2-7; no reliable D call. V was shortened by 4 bases and J by 0 bases, with 7 bases between the two germline ends. The CDR3 runs 12 residues. CDR1 and CDR2 (germline): SQVTM, ANQGSEA. CDR3 sequence: CSVVGSSYEQYF. CDR3 nucleotide sequence: TGCAGCGTTGTAGGCAGCTCCTACGAGCAGTACTTC.

This chain connects TRBV6-1 to TRBJ2-5, with a weak D call TRBD2 (6 bases). V dropped 11 bases and J dropped 9 bases, with 10 bases sitting between them. CDR1 MNHNS and CDR2 SASEGT come from the germline V gene. CDR3 length: 9 residues. The CDR3 sequence is CACGEAQYF. CDR3 nucleotide sequence: TGTGCCTGTGGGGAGGCCCAGTACTTC.